By share, the clone carrying this T cell receptor (beta chain) counts as medium-sized. Its antigen is currently unknown. The sample belongs to a study of metastatic and nonmetastatic thyroid tumors. Each patient went into thyroid surgery without having received any treatment. TCRdb reanalyzed the PCR reads via MiXCR. In the table there are about 20,000 clones, 20% to 25% of which are singletons. Notes on the study in general: Significantly greater TCR beta diversity was reportedly found in malignant thyroid tumors than in benign nodules (in blood and tumor).

This sequence originates from a female donor with papillary thyroid cancer or a benign thyroid nodule (not recorded which). Some clones in this sample may be carry-over from other donors' samples. Input material: tumor tissue.

The CDR3 region has the DNA TGTGCCAGCAGTGAGGGCTCCTATAATTCACCCCTCCACTTT. Its translation is CASSEGSYNSPLHF. The J gene is TRBJ1-6, the V gene TRBV6-1; D remains unclear. Germline V CDR1 and CDR2: MNHNS, SASEGT. V was trimmed by 3 bases and J by 0 bases, leaving 3 bases between them. The CDR3 extends over 14 amino acids.